This note documents a single T cell receptor beta chain sequence. The antigen it recognizes is unknown. Base qualities are not recorded, but no much larger clone differs from it by a single base. These data come from a study of cytomegalovirus exposure and HLA in healthy donors (dated by TCRdb to between 2016 and 2019). For the study in its entirety: An earlier analysis of several hundred of the donors reported about 260 Gb of sequence data and around 110 million unique TCR beta sequences obtained from around 180 million T cells. An early release that covered fewer than 800 HLA-typed donors contained approximately 290 gigabases of sequencing data and around 80 million unique TCR sequences. Class I and class II HLA loci were covered by the typing at four-digit resolution. A later genetic analysis took genome-wide SNP genotypes for about three fifths of the 666 donors and used that subset as a discovery cohort. Typing coverage varied by locus: about 629-640 donors for A, B, C, DRB1 and DQB1; about 520 for DQA1; around 570 for DPA1; around 450 for DPB1. The study aimed to test whether signatures of past pathogen exposure could be identified by cataloging public T cell receptors. In a later analysis, previously published TCR beta repertoires from fewer than 750 donors were re-analyzed and high-resolution HLA genotyping was added so that TCR occurrence patterns could be studied. Five DR-DQ haplotypes were handled as single units for association and clustering, since linkage in the cohort was strong. To predict cytomegalovirus infection status, the study brought together high-throughput TCR immunosequencing, statistical association of individual TCRs with disease status, and machine learning. The study profiled the T cell repertoires of about 640 subjects by immunosequencing and related them to cytomegalovirus serostatus. An earlier analysis of around 580 of the donors used high-throughput TCR beta sequencing to judge whether each TCR beta V gene segment behaved as functional or pseudogenic. Besides the first cohort of 666 subjects, a separate validation cohort made up of roughly 130 different subjects was used. Among 350 to 400 genotyped donors of the cohort, an average of roughly 240,000 unique TCR beta nucleotide sequences were sequenced per donor, 15% to 20% of them non-productive. Rather than using new phenotypic data, the later analysis identified candidate immune exposures from TCR beta sequences and from how often those sequences occurred across donors. Of the approximately 400 genotyped donors, 70% to 90% were placed in the genetic ancestry cluster associated with self-reported Caucasian donors. Donor age, sex, ethnicity and CMV serostatus were compiled together with the repertoire data. All discovery cohort repertoires had been generated on a single sequencing platform. General study outcomes and caveats: Immune exposure information for the cohort was limited to CMV serostatus. When HLA alleles, especially DR and DQ, strongly co-occurred, TCR associations were difficult to assign to individual alleles. A cluster of highly shared sequence variants was judged likely to be a technical artifact of the sequencing pipeline. The 87-base-pair reads could not distinguish some IMGT-functional V segments, including TRBV6-2 and TRBV6-3, so those segments were excluded. Correlated functional status among segregating V segments might reflect linkage disequilibrium, but an unknown experimental factor could not be ruled out. This cohort had only TCR beta chains sequenced, and the lack of alpha or paired-chain data limited which features could be detected. A later analysis found that TCR association rates varied across HLA loci, with DRB1 alleles showing the most associated TCRs and HLA-C alleles the fewest. In a later genetic analysis, fewer N-insertions in productive TCRs were reported among donors in an Asian-associated ancestry cluster than the roughly 700-donor mean. Seventeen rarely observed V segments, including chromosome 9 orphons, were excluded from the earlier analysis of several hundred of the donors because counts were too low. A few of the identified cytomegalovirus-associated TCR beta chains were confirmed in vitro to be specific for cytomegalovirus antigens. While some public TCRs were present in many individuals, most TCR sequences turned up only very rarely across donors. According to the authors, the approach could potentially be generalized to other disease states and immunological phenotypes. According to a later analysis, most CMV-associated TCR beta chains appeared to be HLA-restricted, and the HLA associations seemed to be driven largely by CMV exposure. A further reported finding was that TCR beta sequences accurately predicted the HLA-A and HLA-B alleles for most subjects in the first cohort. Compared with equally common non-associated chains, HLA-associated TCR beta chains in a later analysis were more clonally expanded and had lower generation probabilities. In a later analysis, several top co-occurrence clusters were reported to appear linked to parvovirus B19, influenza, CMV and Epstein-Barr virus. Sequencing depth was assumed to be roughly uniform across donors in the presence/absence analyses, though that assumption may not hold. At a false discovery rate of 0.05, a later analysis linked around 15,000 TCR beta sequences to specific HLA alleles. V-gene and J-gene trimming of TCR beta chains was associated with a missense DCLRE1C variant in a later genetic analysis, and the association was replicated in an independent cohort. Because HLA typing was unavailable for some donors at each locus, only the typed subset was used in association tests. An earlier analysis of approximately 600 of the donors showed that most TCR beta V segments appeared in productive rearrangements either about 87% or about 30% of the time, which broadly matched IMGT annotations. The classifier was reported to diagnose cytomegalovirus status with high specificity and sensitivity in both the original and validation cohorts. In the study, 150 to 200 TCR beta chains were listed as associated with cytomegalovirus.

V has 4 bases trimmed and J has 3 bases trimmed; junction bases matching no gene number 7. The CDR3 contains 15 residues, cysteine and phenylalanine counted. The read is trimmed to its CDR3 DNA, 45 bases read in frame from base 1. The germline V gene yields SGHDT for CDR1 and YYEEEE for CDR2. The cohort was made up of approximately 670 healthy bone marrow donors. At the time of sampling, all cohort members were nominally healthy, though unrecorded immune exposures were likely present. The donor was CMV seropositive and belonged to the group of 250 to 300 seropositive cohort members. Every donor gave a peripheral blood sample, and the peripheral blood mononuclear cells from that sample were used for TCR beta sequencing. Genomic DNA was extracted from the blood cell samples with the Qiagen DNeasy Blood Extraction Kit. Library preparation was by the immunoSEQ multiplex PCR assay. A mixture of 60 forward primers for TCR Vbeta segments and 13 reverse primers for TCR Jbeta segments was used in the multiplex PCR. Amplification of the CDR3 region of rearranged TCR beta genes was performed with a multiplex PCR assay on genomic DNA. Amplified TCR beta libraries were sequenced as 87-base-pair reads on the Illumina HiSeq System. The original methods were these. A later analysis tallied tens of millions of unique TCR beta chains across the approximately 670 repertoires, and some 10 million of those chains were shared by two or more donors. Raw reads were error-corrected and collapsed into unique sequences with a nearest-neighbor algorithm that merged closely related sequences to remove PCR and sequencing errors. V, D and J gene segments were assigned by aligning CDR3 sequences to IMGT reference sequences. For a sequence to be retained, at least a six-nucleotide match to both a V gene segment and a J gene segment was required. Rearrangements were called productive when the CDR3 lacked stop codons and stayed in frame with V and J; all others were non-productive. Following IMGT convention, CDR3 was defined as the stretch from the second conserved V-encoded cysteine up to the conserved J-encoded phenylalanine. The earlier analysis of some 550 of the donors excluded any sequence lacking an unambiguous match to a single V gene segment. In an earlier analysis of around 590 of the donors, a V segment was called functional when productive rearrangements were above 56.7%, and segregating when the standard deviation between donors exceeded 5%. To diagnose cytomegalovirus status from the catalog of TCR beta chain sequences, a statistical classification framework was built. A later analysis assigned V and J genes by comparing TCR nucleotide sequences with IMGT/GENE-DB human TR gene sequences. In a later analysis, CDR3 sequences and most-parsimonious VDJ recombination scenarios were assigned using the TCRdist pipeline. A later analysis defined each TCR beta chain by its CDR3 amino acid sequence plus V-gene family, and excluded reads lacking a unique V-gene family. As a way to deal with suspected cross-contamination and a sequencing artifact, a later analysis dropped 640 or so nucleotide sequences that were highly shared and had low generation probability. In a later analysis, a clonal expansion index was calculated for each public chain from normalized within-repertoire ranks of inferred template counts. Generation probabilities in a later analysis came from a VDJ recombination model fitted to out-of-frame rearrangements, and those results were checked against IGoR. A later analysis scored TCR-TCR, TCR-HLA and TCR-CMV co-occurrence with hypergeometric tests, applying a repertoire-size bias correction to TCR pairs. To estimate false discovery rates, a later analysis permuted the HLA or CMV assignments 20 times. In a later analysis, co-occurring TCRs were grouped using DBSCAN, with TCRdist sequence similarity added in when clustering inside HLA-allele-positive subsets. For co-occurrence clustering, repertoires with fewer than 30,000 or more than 120,000 public chains were excluded, along with four to six repertoires with anomalous nucleotide sharing. In its TCRdb copy, this immuneACCESS table keeps in-frame sequences only and misses some clones. Where compared with another copy, unresolved V genes explain less than half of these, and the others have no known cause. V and J calls and clone size are as listed in that table; D and trimming were resolved from the DNA. This sample lists 140,000 to 150,000 clones; around 78% were detected once. Jointly, the top ten make up about 2.9% of the sample.

The sequence was collected from a man in his forties in good health and CMV-seropositive. Material: PBMCs. The rearrangement combines TRBV5-6 with TRBJ2-7; TRBD1 aligns with 10 central bases. Read as DNA, the sequence is TGTGCCAGCAGCCGCGCCGGGACAGGGGTCTACGAGCAGTACTTC. This yields the protein CASSRAGTGVYEQYF. With the portions outside the CDR3 filled from the reference TRBV5-6 and TRBJ2-7 genes, the complete variable region becomes DAGVTQSPTHLIKTRGQQVTLRCSPKSGHDTVSWYQQALGQGPQFIFQYYEEEERQRGNFPDRFSGHQFPNYSSELNVNALLLGDSALYLCASSRAGTGVYEQYFGPGTRLTVT.